A selection of T cell receptor beta chains follows, all from one sample in a study of cytomegalovirus exposure and HLA in healthy donors. Sequencing used immunoSEQ multiplex PCR; TCRdb keeps in-frame clones, though not all of them. The repertoire holds approximately 44,000 clones, with 65% to 85% as singletons. The sequencing sample was made of PBMCs. These receptors were collected from a man aged 50-59 years in good health and CMV-seronegative. CDR3s include the opening cysteine and the closing phenylalanine or tryptophan. Each record gives: clone size, CDR3 length, V gene, D gene, J gene, CDR3 DNA, CDR3 protein. A D gene is named only where the DNA matches it firmly. Size tells how often a clone was seen (once, few, many) or the class of an expanded clone, and some rows leave it out.

clone_size: -; cdr3_length: 13; v_call: TRBV11-3; d_call: -; j_call: TRBJ2-1; cdr3_nt: TGTGCCAGCAGGGGGAGCTCCTACAATGAGCAGTTCTTC; cdr3_aa: CASRGSSYNEQFF
clone_size: -; cdr3_length: 13; v_call: TRBV10-3; d_call: TRBD1; j_call: TRBJ2-5; cdr3_nt: TGTGCCACCGGACAGGGAAAGTTTGAGACCCAGTACTTC; cdr3_aa: CATGQGKFETQYF
clone_size: -; cdr3_length: 15; v_call: TRBV28; d_call: -; j_call: TRBJ2-7; cdr3_nt: TGTGCCAGTAATCCGGGGACACCCGGAACCTACGAGCAGTACTTC; cdr3_aa: CASNPGTPGTYEQYF
clone_size: once; cdr3_length: 16; v_call: TRBV19; d_call: TRBD2; j_call: TRBJ2-7; cdr3_nt: TGTGCCAGTAGTAAGGGGACTAGCGGGGATACCTACGAGCAGTACTTC; cdr3_aa: CASSKGTSGDTYEQYF
clone_size: -; cdr3_length: 15; v_call: TRBV7-5; d_call: -; j_call: TRBJ2-1; cdr3_nt: TGTGCCAGAAGCGAGGGACAGGACCGTTACAATGAGCAGTTCTTC; cdr3_aa: CARSEGQDRYNEQFF
clone_size: -; cdr3_length: 15; v_call: TRBV6-1; d_call: TRBD2; j_call: TRBJ2-5; cdr3_nt: TGTGCCAGCAGTGTCATTAGCGGGGGTAGGGAGACCCAGTACTTC; cdr3_aa: CASSVISGGRETQYF
clone_size: few; cdr3_length: 14; v_call: TRBV5-1; d_call: -; j_call: TRBJ1-1; cdr3_nt: TGCGCCAGCAGCTTGGCAGGATCGGGGACTGAAGCTTTCTTT; cdr3_aa: CASSLAGSGTEAFF
clone_size: -; cdr3_length: 13; v_call: TRBV30; d_call: -; j_call: TRBJ1-6; cdr3_nt: TGTGCCTGGAGTCTTCAGGGAGGTTCACCCCTCCACTTT; cdr3_aa: CAWSLQGGSPLHF
clone_size: -; cdr3_length: 14; v_call: TRBV25-1; d_call: -; j_call: TRBJ1-5; cdr3_nt: TGTGCCAGCAAGGACAGTAATAGCAATCAGCCCCAGCATTTT; cdr3_aa: CASKDSNSNQPQHF
clone_size: -; cdr3_length: 12; v_call: TRBV5-6; d_call: -; j_call: TRBJ1-5; cdr3_nt: TGTGCCAGCAGCTCAGGCAATCAGCCCCAGCATTTT; cdr3_aa: CASSSGNQPQHF
clone_size: -; cdr3_length: 14; v_call: TRBV7-9; d_call: -; j_call: TRBJ1-5; cdr3_nt: TGTGCCAGCAGTCCAGGGATCGGGTGGCAGCCCCAGCATTTT; cdr3_aa: CASSPGIGWQPQHF
clone_size: -; cdr3_length: 16; v_call: TRBV18; d_call: TRBD1; j_call: TRBJ2-1; cdr3_nt: TGTGCCAGCTCACCCCTCGGGACAGGTTCCTACAATGAGCAGTTCTTC; cdr3_aa: CASSPLGTGSYNEQFF
clone_size: -; cdr3_length: 17; v_call: TRBV7-9; d_call: TRBD1; j_call: TRBJ2-7; cdr3_nt: TGTTCCAGCAGCTCGAATCTTGGCGGACAGGGGGCGGGTGAGCAGTACTTC; cdr3_aa: CSSSSNLGGQGAGEQYF
clone_size: -; cdr3_length: 15; v_call: TRBV27; d_call: -; j_call: TRBJ2-7; cdr3_nt: TGTGCCAGCAGTTATCGTGGGACAAGCCCTACGTTGAAGTACTTC; cdr3_aa: CASSYRGTSPTLKYF
clone_size: few; cdr3_length: 13; v_call: TRBV6-5; d_call: TRBD1; j_call: TRBJ2-7; cdr3_nt: TGTGCCAGCAGCGGGACAGGATTTTACGAGCAGTACTTC; cdr3_aa: CASSGTGFYEQYF
clone_size: -; cdr3_length: 15; v_call: TRBV5-4; d_call: -; j_call: TRBJ1-6; cdr3_nt: TGTGCCAGCAGCGACCTAGGGACTACTAATTCACCCCTCCACTTT; cdr3_aa: CASSDLGTTNSPLHF
clone_size: -; cdr3_length: 17; v_call: TRBV7-8; d_call: TRBD2; j_call: TRBJ2-2; cdr3_nt: TGTGCCAGCAGCACCACTAGCGGGAGCTTTCTCGCCGGGGAGCTGTTTTTT; cdr3_aa: CASSTTSGSFLAGELFF
clone_size: -; cdr3_length: 15; v_call: TRBV5-4; d_call: TRBD2; j_call: TRBJ2-3; cdr3_nt: TGTGCCAGCAGCTTAGCGGGGGGTAGCACAGATACGCAGTATTTT; cdr3_aa: CASSLAGGSTDTQYF
clone_size: -; cdr3_length: 14; v_call: TRBV7-2; d_call: -; j_call: TRBJ2-7; cdr3_nt: TGTGCCAGCAGCTCAGGGACTGGGACCTACGAGCAGTACTTC; cdr3_aa: CASSSGTGTYEQYF
clone_size: -; cdr3_length: 13; v_call: TRBV6-5; d_call: -; j_call: TRBJ1-2; cdr3_nt: TGTGCCAGCAGTTCCTACAGGGACCATGGCTACACCTTC; cdr3_aa: CASSSYRDHGYTF
clone_size: -; cdr3_length: 14; v_call: TRBV15; d_call: -; j_call: TRBJ1-2; cdr3_nt: TGTGCCACCAGCAGAGATACCCAGGGCTATGGCTACACCTTC; cdr3_aa: CATSRDTQGYGYTF
clone_size: -; cdr3_length: 14; v_call: TRBV5-1; d_call: TRBD2; j_call: TRBJ2-2; cdr3_nt: TGCGCCAGCGGCCTAGCGGGAGGAATCGGGGAGCTGTTTTTT; cdr3_aa: CASGLAGGIGELFF
clone_size: -; cdr3_length: 14; v_call: TRBV2; d_call: TRBD2; j_call: TRBJ2-3; cdr3_nt: TGTGCCAGCAGCCCCCGCGGGAGGGCAGATACGCAGTATTTT; cdr3_aa: CASSPRGRADTQYF
clone_size: -; cdr3_length: 16; v_call: TRBV7-6; d_call: -; j_call: TRBJ2-5; cdr3_nt: TGTGCCAGCAGCTTAGCCCGACAGGTTTACCAAGAGACCCAGTACTTC; cdr3_aa: CASSLARQVYQETQYF
clone_size: once; cdr3_length: 14; v_call: TRBV15; d_call: -; j_call: TRBJ1-4; cdr3_nt: TGTGCCACCAGCAGAGAGGACAGTAATGAAAAACTGTTTTTT; cdr3_aa: CATSREDSNEKLFF
clone_size: few; cdr3_length: 17; v_call: TRBV4-3; d_call: TRBD2; j_call: TRBJ2-1; cdr3_nt: TGCGCCAGCAGCCAAGATCGGGCTAGCGGTACCTACAATGAGCAGTTCTTC; cdr3_aa: CASSQDRASGTYNEQFF
clone_size: -; cdr3_length: 17; v_call: TRBV5-1; d_call: -; j_call: TRBJ1-4; cdr3_nt: TGCGCCAGCAGCTCCCGCGGGGGGCCGGCAACTAATGAAAAACTGTTTTTT; cdr3_aa: CASSSRGGPATNEKLFF
clone_size: -; cdr3_length: 11; v_call: TRBV4-2; d_call: -; j_call: TRBJ2-7; cdr3_nt: TGTGCCAGCAGCCAAAGCGACGAGCAGTACTTC; cdr3_aa: CASSQSDEQYF
clone_size: -; cdr3_length: 12; v_call: TRBV19; d_call: TRBD2; j_call: TRBJ2-4; cdr3_nt: TGTGCCAGTAATGATGGGAGGGACATTCAGTACTTC; cdr3_aa: CASNDGRDIQYF
clone_size: -; cdr3_length: 16; v_call: TRBV7-8; d_call: TRBD2; j_call: TRBJ2-1; cdr3_nt: TGTGCCAGCAGCTTAAACGCGGGAGGGTCCTACAATGAGCAGTTCTTC; cdr3_aa: CASSLNAGGSYNEQFF
clone_size: -; cdr3_length: 19; v_call: TRBV27; d_call: TRBD2; j_call: TRBJ2-6; cdr3_nt: TGTGCCAGCAGTTTTCTTGGGAGGGAGGGACGCTCTGGGGCCAACGTCCTGACTTTC; cdr3_aa: CASSFLGREGRSGANVLTF
clone_size: -; cdr3_length: 14; v_call: TRBV6-5; d_call: -; j_call: TRBJ2-5; cdr3_nt: TGTGCCAGCAGTTACGGGCAGGGGAAGGAGACCCAGTACTTC; cdr3_aa: CASSYGQGKETQYF
clone_size: -; cdr3_length: 16; v_call: TRBV4-3; d_call: TRBD1; j_call: TRBJ1-2; cdr3_nt: TGCGCCAGCAGCCAAGAAGGACAGGCTACTAACTATGGCTACACCTTC; cdr3_aa: CASSQEGQATNYGYTF
clone_size: -; cdr3_length: 16; v_call: TRBV11-2; d_call: TRBD1; j_call: TRBJ2-7; cdr3_nt: TGTGCCAGCAGCCCCCTATTACAGGGGGCGACCCACGAGCAGTACTTC; cdr3_aa: CASSPLLQGATHEQYF
clone_size: -; cdr3_length: 15; v_call: TRBV9; d_call: -; j_call: TRBJ2-3; cdr3_nt: TGTGCCAGCAGCGTATCCCCAGCGGACACAGATACGCAGTATTTT; cdr3_aa: CASSVSPADTDTQYF
clone_size: -; cdr3_length: 17; v_call: TRBV4-1; d_call: TRBD2; j_call: TRBJ2-5; cdr3_nt: TGCGCCAGCAGCCAAGATGCTTCCGGGACTAGCCAAGAGACCCAGTACTTC; cdr3_aa: CASSQDASGTSQETQYF
clone_size: -; cdr3_length: 17; v_call: TRBV19; d_call: TRBD1; j_call: TRBJ1-5; cdr3_nt: TGTGCCAGTAGCGAGGGGACAGGGGGAGTCCGGAATCAGCCCCAGCATTTT; cdr3_aa: CASSEGTGGVRNQPQHF
clone_size: -; cdr3_length: 14; v_call: TRBV6-5; d_call: TRBD1; j_call: TRBJ1-1; cdr3_nt: TGTGCCAGCACTAAAGGACAGGGAAGAGATCAAGCTTTCTTT; cdr3_aa: CASTKGQGRDQAFF
clone_size: -; cdr3_length: 15; v_call: TRBV4-1; d_call: TRBD2; j_call: TRBJ2-7; cdr3_nt: TGCGCCACGTCTACCCTAGCGGGAGCTCCCTACGAGCAGTACTTC; cdr3_aa: CATSTLAGAPYEQYF
clone_size: once; cdr3_length: 17; v_call: TRBV9; d_call: TRBD1; j_call: TRBJ2-1; cdr3_nt: TGTGCCAGCAGCGTAACGGGCTGGGACAGTGCCTACAATGAGCAGTTCTTC; cdr3_aa: CASSVTGWDSAYNEQFF
clone_size: -; cdr3_length: 18; v_call: TRBV5-1; d_call: -; j_call: TRBJ1-3; cdr3_nt: TGCGCCAGCAGCACGGGCGCAGTATGGGGCCTCTCTGGAAACACCATATATTTT; cdr3_aa: CASSTGAVWGLSGNTIYF
clone_size: few; cdr3_length: 14; v_call: TRBV5-1; d_call: TRBD1; j_call: TRBJ2-7; cdr3_nt: TGCGCCAGCAGCTATGGACAGGGATTAAGCGAGCAGTACTTC; cdr3_aa: CASSYGQGLSEQYF
clone_size: -; cdr3_length: 16; v_call: TRBV30; d_call: -; j_call: TRBJ1-2; cdr3_nt: TGTGCCTGGAGTGAAGATGAAGGCAAGCCAGGCTATGGCTACACCTTC; cdr3_aa: CAWSEDEGKPGYGYTF
clone_size: -; cdr3_length: 16; v_call: TRBV9; d_call: TRBD1; j_call: TRBJ2-7; cdr3_nt: TGTGCCAGCAGCCGTACGGGACAGGGGAAACCCTACGAGCAGTACTTC; cdr3_aa: CASSRTGQGKPYEQYF
clone_size: -; cdr3_length: 14; v_call: TRBV7-3; d_call: TRBD1; j_call: TRBJ1-2; cdr3_nt: TGTGCCAGCAGCGCACAACAGGGGGCGGGTGGCTACACCTTC; cdr3_aa: CASSAQQGAGGYTF
clone_size: -; cdr3_length: 13; v_call: TRBV28; d_call: TRBD1; j_call: TRBJ1-2; cdr3_nt: TGTGCCAGCACCCGGGACAGGTTCTATGGCTACACCTTC; cdr3_aa: CASTRDRFYGYTF
clone_size: -; cdr3_length: 14; v_call: TRBV5-1; d_call: TRBD1; j_call: TRBJ2-5; cdr3_nt: TGCGCCAGCAGCCAACACCGTGGGACAGTTACCCAGTACTTC; cdr3_aa: CASSQHRGTVTQYF
clone_size: -; cdr3_length: 13; v_call: TRBV6-1; d_call: -; j_call: TRBJ2-7; cdr3_nt: TGTGCCAGCAGCGCCTGGGGGCAGTACGAGCAGTACTTC; cdr3_aa: CASSAWGQYEQYF
clone_size: -; cdr3_length: 13; v_call: TRBV27; d_call: -; j_call: TRBJ2-1; cdr3_nt: TGTGCCAGCGCCCGGGACTGGCCTAGGGAGCAGTTCTTC; cdr3_aa: CASARDWPREQFF
clone_size: -; cdr3_length: 16; v_call: TRBV11-1; d_call: TRBD2; j_call: TRBJ2-2; cdr3_nt: TGTGCCAGCAGCCTAATTAGCGGGAGGGGTACCGGGGAGCTGTTTTTT; cdr3_aa: CASSLISGRGTGELFF
clone_size: -; cdr3_length: 16; v_call: TRBV7-9; d_call: TRBD2; j_call: TRBJ2-5; cdr3_nt: TGTTCCAGCAGCCCCCGGGGGGGTGATCGAGGGGAGACCCAGTACTTC; cdr3_aa: CSSSPRGGDRGETQYF